A single sample is the source of the 22 T cell receptor beta chains below, sequenced in a study of a mutant IDH1 vaccine in newly diagnosed glioma. Time point here: week 5, during vaccination. A 20-mer mutant IDH1 peptide at 300 ug was injected subcutaneously with topical imiquimod. Clones were sequenced by immunoSEQ multiplex PCR, and TCRdb holds only the in-frame ones, with some missing. The sample gives more than 25,000 clones, approximately 80% of which show up once; over 9% is in the top ten. What these receptors recognize is not known. The sequencing here drew on PBMCs, taken from a glioma patient whose treatment included an IDH1 peptide vaccine. The source is a man aged 35-49 years with glioma.

The chain recombines TRBV29-1 with TRBJ2-1, with 7 bases matching TRBD1. V shed 1 base and J 2 bases; nucleotides not matched to a gene: 5. This CDR3 is 15 amino acids long. Germline lookup yields CDR1 SQVTM and CDR2 ANQGSEA. The chain's CDR3 is CSVEGPGQTYNEQFF. The DNA for the CDR3 is TGCAGCGTTGAAGGCCCGGGACAGACCTACAATGAGCAGTTCTTC.

In this sample, this clone turned up once. The chain uses TRBV7-2 and TRBJ2-7, with 10 bases fitting TRBD2. This CDR3 comprises 14 residues. Germline CDR1 SGHTA, CDR2 FQGNSA. V trimming: 6 bases; J trimming: 7 bases; junction bases outside the gene matches: 9. CDR3 sequence: CASSYRLAGGEQYF. DNA for the CDR3: TGTGCCAGCAGTTATAGACTAGCGGGCGGGGAGCAGTACTTC.

V is TRBV19 and J is TRBJ2-7; D gene uncertain. Germline V gives CDR1 LNHDA, CDR2 SQIVND (reference sequence). Trimming took off 3 bases at V and 4 bases at J, with 16 bases between the two ends. The CDR3 has 15 amino acids. The CDR3 sequence is CASSIPGARLYEQYF. The CDR3 DNA is TGTGCCAGTAGTATCCCCGGAGCGAGGCTTTACGAGCAGTACTTC.

This clone was seen a single time. The chain is built from TRBV30 and TRBJ1-6; no firm D call. The germline gives CDR1 GTSNPN, CDR2 SVGIG (reference sequence). V was pared by 0 bases and J by 0 bases, with 9 bases between. This CDR3 has 16 residues. CDR3 in DNA: TGTGCCTGGAGTGTTGGTTCTAGCTCCTATAATTCACCCCTCCACTTT. It encodes CAWSVGSSSYNSPLHF. Together with reference TRBV30 and TRBJ1-6, the CDR3 gives the full variable domain: SQTIHQWPATLVQPVGSPLSLECTVEGTSNPNLYWYRQAAGRGLQLLFYSVGIGQISSEVPQNLSASRPQDRQFILSSKKLLLSDSGFYLCAWSVGSSSYNSPLHFGNGTRLTVT.

The chain combines TRBV7-8 with TRBJ2-7, with 7 bases aligning to TRBD1. The CDR3 sequence is 15 residues long. In germline, CDR1 is SGHVS, CDR2 FQNEAQ. V trimming: 3 bases; J trimming: 0 bases; junction bases outside the gene matches: 5. Here the CDR3 reads CASSFGTARSYEQYV. The CDR3 DNA sequence: TGTGCCAGCAGCTTCGGGACAGCCCGCTCCTACGAGCAGTACGTC.

This clone was seen a few times. The chain recombines TRBV6-4 with TRBJ2-3, with D perhaps matching TRBD1 or TRBD2 (5 bases each). Trimming took off 3 bases at V and 5 bases at J, with 9 bases between the two ends. Germline V gives CDR1 MRHNA, CDR2 SNTAGT. The CDR3 runs to 13 residues. The CDR3 nucleotides are TGTGCCAGCAGTGAGGGGGTGGGAGATACGCAGTATTTT. Translating gives CASSEGVGDTQYF.

The genes are TRBV27 and TRBJ2-3, with TRBD1 identical over 7 bases. J was trimmed by 2 bases and V by 4 bases; bases with no gene match: 3. The CDR3 runs to 14 residues. Per germline, CDR1 MNHEY and CDR2 SMNVEV (reference sequence). CDR3 residues: CASSYDRATDTQYF. The CDR3 bases are TGTGCCAGCAGTTACGACAGGGCCACAGATACGCAGTATTTT.

This clone has only one observation. The V and J genes are TRBV27 and TRBJ2-3; unclear D gene. CDR1 MNHEY and CDR2 SMNVEV come from the germline V gene (reference sequence). Trimming removed 0 bases from V and 9 bases from J, with 10 bases in between. The CDR3 is 13 amino acids. The CDR3 DNA follows: TGTGCCAGCAGTTTATCGTCCCTGAGGACGCAGTATTTT. It codes for CASSLSSLRTQYF.

J is TRBJ2-1 and V is TRBV27; 7 bases match TRBD2. Germline CDR1 is MNHEY and CDR2 is SMNVEV (reference sequence). The CDR3 runs to 16 residues. With 1 base clipped from V and 10 bases from J, the junction kept 13 bases outside the gene matches. Written as DNA, the CDR3 is TGTGCCAGCAGTTTATGGCCCCCTCGACTAGCCCAAGAGCAGTTCTTC. Amino acids: CASSLWPPRLAQEQFF.

The chain recombines TRBV5-8 with TRBJ1-1; D gene unclear. V shed 3 bases and J shed 0 bases, with 18 bases lying between them. The CDR3 runs to 17 residues. Germline V gene data show CDR1 as SGHTS and CDR2 as YDEGEE. The CDR3: CASSWTIYGDVNTEAFF. In nucleotides, the CDR3 is TGTGCCAGCAGCTGGACGATCTACGGGGATGTGAACACTGAAGCTTTCTTT.

CDR3 sequence reads: CSSLGLEETQYF. As DNA, the CDR3 is TGCAGCTCGCTCGGACTAGAAGAGACCCAGTACTTC. The chain links TRBV29-1 to TRBJ2-5; 7 bases align to TRBD2. Germline V gene lookup returns CDR1 SQVTM and CDR2 ANQGSEA. The CDR3 is 12 residues long. V gave up 8 bases and J gave up 3 bases; unmatched junction bases: 6.

This chain joins TRBV7-8 and TRBJ1-5, with D unclear. The germline CDR1 and CDR2 sequences are SGHVS and FQNEAQ. The CDR3 runs to 13 residues. V gave up 1 base and J gave up 6 bases, with 7 bases separating them. CDR3 sequence reads: CASSLEKGQPQHF. CDR3 coding DNA: TGTGCCAGCAGCTTAGAGAAAGGTCAGCCCCAGCATTTT.

This rearrangement joins TRBV27 to TRBJ2-1; the match to TRBD1 covers 7 bases. Per germline, CDR1 MNHEY and CDR2 SMNVEV (reference sequence). V was pared by 7 bases and J by 2 bases, with 8 bases of the junction left unmatched. This CDR3 is 15 amino acids long. CDR3 sequence reads: CASIGHRGTYNEQFF. CDR3 nucleotides: TGTGCCAGCATTGGACACAGGGGCACCTACAATGAGCAGTTCTTC.

This chain links TRBV7-6 with TRBJ1-5; D is unclear. The CDR3 covers 12 residues. The V and J ends lost 5 bases and 9 bases respectively, with 11 bases between them. Germline V gene lookup returns CDR1 SGHVS and CDR2 FNYEAQ. The CDR3 nucleotides read TGTGCCAGCAGCGAGTCCCTAGGGCCCCAGCATTTT. This codes for CASSESLGPQHF.

A word on this clone: The same CDR3 is also encoded by other DNA sequences in this sample. The chain combines TRBV7-2 with TRBJ1-1; D remains ambiguous. Germline V CDR1 and CDR2: SGHTA, FQGNSA. V was shortened by 6 bases and J by 1 base, with 9 bases between the two germline ends. The CDR3 loop spans 13 amino acids. CDR3 sequence reads: CASSLSQNTEAFF. CDR3 DNA: TGTGCCAGCAGTCTCAGCCAGAACACTGAAGCTTTCTTT.

The chain links TRBV29-1 to TRBJ1-2, with D hard to call. Trimming cost V 3 bases and J 7 bases, with 21 bases left between them. Germline loops: CDR1 SQVTM, CDR2 ANQGSEA. The CDR3 runs to 15 residues. The CDR3 DNA reads as TGCAGCGTTGATAGTGGTAGGGTGGGTGGCGGTGGCTACACCTTC. Translation: CSVDSGRVGGGGYTF. Full variable domain (remainder filled in from reference TRBV29-1 and TRBJ1-2): SAVISQKPSRDICQRGTSLTIQCQVDSQVTMMFWYRQQPGQSLTLIATANQGSEATYESGFVIDKFPISRPNLTFSTLTVSNMSPEDSSIYLCSVDSGRVGGGGYTFGSGTRLTVV.

The chain links TRBV5-1 to TRBJ2-1; 10 bases match TRBD2. V gave up 4 bases and J gave up 7 bases; unmatched junction bases: 20. CDR3 length: 19 residues. Germline V lookup: CDR1 SGHRS, CDR2 YFSETQ. The CDR3: CASSVSSGSYISEVNEQFF. For the CDR3, the DNA is TGCGCCAGCAGCGTGTCTAGCGGGAGCTATATCAGTGAAGTAAATGAGCAGTTCTTC.

This chain joins TRBV6-5 and TRBJ1-2; D is undetermined. CDR1 and CDR2 (germline): MNHEY, SVGAGI. The CDR3 runs 15 residues. V lost 6 bases and J lost 2, with 16 bases in between. CDR3 protein: CASSYGETSNYGYTF. In DNA, the CDR3 is TGTGCCAGCAGCTACGGGGAGACATCCAACTATGGCTACACCTTC.

The rearrangement uses TRBV11-3 and TRBJ2-1, with 7 nucleotides matching TRBD2. CDR3 size: 18 residues. CDR1 is SGHNT and CDR2 is YENEEA in the germline V gene. J lost 4 bases, V lost 1 base, and 13 bases had no gene match. The CDR3 reads CASSLGVTSIRIYNEQFF. CDR3 coding DNA: TGTGCCAGCAGCTTAGGCGTGACTAGCATCCGTATTTACAATGAGCAGTTCTTC.

The chain carries TRBV6-1 and TRBJ2-7; perhaps D is TRBD1 or TRBD2 (5 bases each). This CDR3 has 13 amino acids. Per the germline V gene, CDR1 is MNHNS and CDR2 is SASEGT. Trimming cost V 10 bases and J 3 bases, with 16 bases left between them. CDR3 sequence (DNA): TGTGCCATGCAAGGGACCGATAGCTACGAGCAGTACTTC. It encodes CAMQGTDSYEQYF.

This clone came up a few times. The V and J genes are TRBV4-2 and TRBJ2-7; possible D gene TRBD2, 7 bases. The CDR3 length is 17 residues. In germline, CDR1 is LGHNA, CDR2 YNFKEQ. Trimming stripped 0 bases from V and 4 bases from J, with 19 bases between. The CDR3 nucleotides are TGTGCCAGCAGCCAAGATCTAGGGGGGGGAGGTGGTTACGAGCAGTACTTC. It is translated as CASSQDLGGGGGYEQYF.

The rearrangement joins TRBV28 to TRBJ2-7, with no clear D. Trimming left V 6 bases short and J 2 bases short, with 14 bases between. The CDR3 has 14 residues. Germline V gives CDR1 MDHEN, CDR2 SYDVKM. CDR3 DNA sequence: TGTGCCAGCAGCACTGGGCTAGGTCCCTACGAGCAGTACTTC. It encodes CASSTGLGPYEQYF. Full variable domain (missing parts from reference TRBV28 and TRBJ2-7): DVKVTQSSRYLVKRTGEKVFLECVQDMDHENMFWYRQDPGLGLRLIYFSYDVKMKEKGDIPEGYSVSREKKERFSLILESASTNQTSMYLCASSTGLGPYEQYFGPGTRLTVT.